Following are 29 T cell receptor beta chains from one sample sequenced in a study of low-dose radiotherapy and immunotherapy resistance in tumors. The TCRs were subjected to amplification over around 19 PCR cycles employing a constant-region primer in conjunction with a V-primer adapter. TCRdb fed the reads into MiXCR, producing one record per CDR3 protein. The data hold 40,000 to 65,000 distinct CDR3 sequences, with roughly 33% observed a single time. Time point of the sample: after trial treatment. Treatment given: LDRT plus nivolumab, ipilimumab, low-dose cyclophosphamide and aspirin (RACIN trial). Source: PBMCs, taken after low-dose radiotherapy plus immunotherapy. These receptors were taken from a male donor with rectosigmoid adenocarcinoma.

This clonotype turned up a few times. This chain links TRBV5-4 with TRBJ2-2, with D perhaps matching TRBD2 (5 bases). The V end was cut by 4 bases, the J end by 3 bases, with 10 bases between. Germline assignment: CDR1 SGHNT and CDR2 YYREEE (reference sequence). The CDR3 runs 14 residues. The CDR3 sequence: CASSRMGDTGELFF. CDR3 nucleotide sequence: TGTGCCAGCAGCCGGATGGGAGACACCGGGGAGCTGTTTTTT.

V usage is TRBV15 and J usage is TRBJ2-1; D gene ambiguous. Germline V gene data show CDR1 as LNHNV and CDR2 as YYDKDF (reference sequence). V gave up 0 bases and J gave up 5 bases, with 8 bases separating them. The CDR3 runs to 14 residues. The CDR3 nucleotides read TGTGCCACCAGCAGAGAAGCGATCCACAATGAGCAGTTCTTC. As protein: CATSREAIHNEQFF. Filled out from reference TRBV15 and TRBJ2-1, the complete variable domain reads DAMVIQNPRYQVTQFGKPVTLSCSQTLNHNVMYWYQQKSSQAPKLLFHYYDKDFNNEADTPDNFQSRRPNTSFCFLDIRSPGLGDTAMYLCATSREAIHNEQFFGPGTRLTVL.

This clonotype was seen once. The chain recombines TRBV20-1 with TRBJ1-3; no clear D. Germline CDR1 is DFQATT and CDR2 is SNEGSKA (reference sequence). Trimming stripped 6 bases from V and 4 bases from J, with 10 bases between. The CDR3 loop spans 12 amino acids. The DNA of the CDR3 is TGCAGTGCCGATGATGGAGGAAACACCATATATTTT. It yields the protein CSADDGGNTIYF.

This clonotype has more than one count but fewer than ten. The gene calls are TRBV28 and TRBJ1-5; 7 bases match TRBD1. The V gene's germline CDR1 is MDHEN and CDR2 SYDVKM. The J segment lost 6 bases and the V segment lost 6 bases, leaving 11 bases of the junction unmatched. The CDR3 consists of 15 residues. DNA of the CDR3: TGTGCCAGCAGGGCGGAGACAGGGACCACTCAGCCCCAGCATTTT. Its protein product is CASRAETGTTQPQHF.

This clonotype was recorded at least ten times. The chain joins TRBV3-1 to TRBJ2-1, with 11 bases aligning to TRBD2. CDR3 length equals 16 residues. In germline, CDR1 is LGHDT, CDR2 YNNKEL (reference sequence). V trimming: 5 bases; J trimming: 5 bases; junction bases outside the gene matches: 8. The CDR3 DNA reads TGTGCCAGCAGCTCACGGCGTAGCGGGAGGGACAATGAGCAGTTCTTC. Residues: CASSSRRSGRDNEQFF.

In this sample, this clonotype turned up many times. The gene calls are TRBV20-1 and TRBJ2-4; D is ambiguous. Germline lookup yields CDR1 DFQATT and CDR2 SNEGSKA (reference sequence). This CDR3 region has 13 residues. V was cut by 3 bases and J by 2 bases, with 8 bases left in between. The CDR3 DNA reads as TGCAGTGCTAGGAGTAGGCCCAAAAACATTCAGTACTTC. Translating it yields CSARSRPKNIQYF.

There are many counts of this clonotype. The chain has TRBV20-1 and TRBJ2-5, with D tentatively TRBD2 (7 bases). Germline V gene sequence: CDR1 DFQATT, CDR2 SNEGSKA (reference sequence). V was clipped by 3 bases and J by 4 bases, with 15 bases between them. This CDR3 has 14 amino acids. The CDR3 is CSASGAGEGETQYF. The CDR3 DNA follows: TGCAGTGCTAGCGGGGCAGGGGAGGGAGAGACCCAGTACTTC.

This chain uses TRBV28 with TRBJ2-7, with 8 bases lining up with TRBD2. CDR1 and CDR2 from the germline V gene are MDHEN and SYDVKM. There are 15 residues in the CDR3. The ends lost 3 bases at V and 0 bases at J; junction bases unmatched: 4. The CDR3 loop is CASSLTGTSSYEQYF. CDR3 DNA sequence: TGTGCCAGCAGTTTGACCGGGACTAGCTCCTACGAGCAGTACTTC.

V and J are TRBV28 and TRBJ1-2, with 8 bases aligning to TRBD1. This CDR3 contains 16 residues. From germline, CDR1 is MDHEN and CDR2 SYDVKM. The V and J ends lost 4 bases and 7 bases, in that order; junction bases with no gene match: 14. The CDR3 bases are TGTGCCAGCAGTTACCCATTCGGGACAGGAGGGTCTGGCTACACCTTC. It yields the protein CASSYPFGTGGSGYTF.

This clonotype has a count of ten or more. The J gene is TRBJ2-7, the V gene TRBV3-1, with TRBD2 matching 13 bases. Germline CDR1 is LGHDT and CDR2 is YNNKEL (reference sequence). Unmatched junction bases numbered 3, after V lost 6 bases and J lost 1 base. The CDR3 loop spans 15 amino acids. In DNA, the CDR3 is TGTGCCAGCAGAAGGACTAGCGGGGGATCCTACGAGCAGTACTTC. This gives the protein CASRRTSGGSYEQYF.

This clonotype was observed many times. The rearrangement uses TRBV13 and TRBJ2-7, with TRBD1 identical over 10 bases. The V gene end was trimmed by 5 bases and the J gene end by 4 bases; junction bases not matched to a gene: 8. This CDR3 is built from 15 residues. CDR1 is PRHDT, CDR2 FYEKMQ, per germline (reference sequence). CDR3 sequence (DNA): TGTGCCAGCAGCGGGGGACAGGGGTGGACTTACGAGCAGTACTTC. As protein: CASSGGQGWTYEQYF.

This clonotype was counted at least ten times. The genes are TRBV11-2 and TRBJ1-4; 9 bases fit TRBD1. The V segment lost 7 bases and the J segment 5 bases; nucleotides outside the gene matches: 8. The length of the CDR3 is 15 residues. Germline values: CDR1 SGHAT, CDR2 FQNNGV. DNA of the CDR3: TGTGCCAGCACCCCGAGGACAGGGGTAAATGAAAAACTGTTTTTT. It specifies CASTPRTGVNEKLFF.

This clonotype was observed a handful of times. The chain combines TRBV5-6 with TRBJ2-4; 10 nucleotides agree with TRBD1. The CDR3 is 19 residues long. The germline gives CDR1 SGHDT, CDR2 YYEEEE. Germline trimming cut 2 bases from V and 2 bases from J; bases unmatched to any gene: 13. CDR3 in amino acids: CASSLSRDRGPRSKNIQYF. Written as DNA, the CDR3 is TGTGCCAGCAGCTTATCCCGGGACAGGGGCCCGAGATCCAAAAACATTCAGTACTTC.

This clonotype was picked up many times. The chain is built from TRBV20-1 and TRBJ2-3; a weak D match, TRBD1 (5 bases). This CDR3 region has 14 residues. V was trimmed by 4 bases and J by 3 bases, leaving 14 bases between them. Germline V gene data show CDR1 as DFQATT and CDR2 as SNEGSKA (reference sequence). CDR3: CSAKVGLGTDTQYF. The CDR3 DNA reads TGCAGTGCTAAGGTGGGGCTTGGTACAGATACGCAGTATTTT.

This clonotype was counted at least ten times. The V call is TRBV7-3, the J call TRBJ2-3; TRBD2 matches 15 bases. The V gene's germline CDR1 is SGHTA and CDR2 FQGTGA. Trimming took 5 bases from V and 3 from J; bases not matched to a gene: 3. This CDR3 has 16 amino acids. CDR3 DNA: TGTGCCAGCAGCCCCGGACTAGCGGGGGGGACAGATACGCAGTATTTT. Residues: CASSPGLAGGTDTQYF.

V usage is TRBV6-2 or TRBV6-3 and J usage is TRBJ2-7; 8 bases match TRBD1. The CDR3 length is 15 residues. Trimming took 5 bases from V and 1 from J; bases not matched to a gene: 7. Germline loops: CDR1 MNHEY, CDR2 SVGEGT. Written as DNA, the CDR3 is TGTGCCAGCAGTGACAGGGGTAGAGCATCCTACGAGCAGTACTTC. Protein product: CASSDRGRASYEQYF.

This clonotype was picked up many times. The chain combines TRBV7-2 with TRBJ2-1; TRBD2 matches 11 bases. CDR1 is SGHTA and CDR2 is FQGNSA in the germline V gene. This CDR3 contains 17 residues. The J segment lost 8 bases and the V segment lost 5 bases, leaving 14 bases of the junction unmatched. The CDR3 DNA follows: TGTGCCAGCAGCGGCTCAACTAGCGGGAGAGCCGCTTATGAGCAGTTCTTC. Protein sequence: CASSGSTSGRAAYEQFF. The full variable domain, in which reference TRBV7-2 and TRBJ2-1 provide the parts outside the CDR3, is GAGVSQSPSNKVTEKGKDVELRCDPISGHTALYWYRQSLGQGLEFLIYFQGNSAPDKSGLPSDRFSAERTGGSVSTLTIQRTQQEDSAVYLCASSGSTSGRAAYEQFFGPGTRLTVL.

This clonotype was recorded many times. V and J are TRBV4-2 and TRBJ2-5; D uncertain. V lost 0 bases to trimming and J lost 4 bases, with 6 bases between them. This CDR3 is built from 13 residues. Per germline, CDR1 LGHNA and CDR2 YNFKEQ. The CDR3 coding sequence is TGTGCCAGCAGCCAAGAATCAGGAGAGACCCAGTACTTC. Translation gives CASSQESGETQYF.

At least ten counts were recorded for this clonotype. CDR3 amino acids: CASSALRNIQYF. CDR3 nucleotide sequence: TGTGCCAGCAGCGCTTTACGGAACATTCAGTACTTC. The chain carries TRBV28 and TRBJ2-4; D is unclear. The CDR3 has 12 residues. Trimming stripped 6 bases from V and 7 bases from J, with 10 bases between. From germline, CDR1 is MDHEN and CDR2 SYDVKM.

This clonotype was observed at least ten times. Written as DNA, the CDR3 is TGTGCCAGCAGCTTTGGGGGCTCTGGGGCCAACGTCCTGACTTTC. It codes for CASSFGGSGANVLTF. The chain recombines TRBV7-2 with TRBJ2-6; D is possibly TRBD1 or TRBD2 (5 bases each). The CDR3 loop spans 15 amino acids. CDR1 SGHTA and CDR2 FQGNSA come from the germline V gene. V lost 3 bases and J 0 bases, leaving 6 bases between the germline ends.

The table lists this clonotype with many counts. The chain couples TRBV5-1 to TRBJ1-4, with D possibly TRBD1 on 5 matching bases. CDR3 length: 16 residues. Germline lookup yields CDR1 SGHRS and CDR2 YFSETQ. Trimming cost V 4 bases and J 4 bases, with 17 bases left between them. The CDR3 coding sequence is TGCGCCAGCAGCAGCGGGACCGCATCGAATAATGAAAAACTGTTTTTT. Translation gives CASSSGTASNNEKLFF. The entire variable domain, with the rest obtained from reference TRBV5-1 and TRBJ1-4, is as follows: KAGVTQTPRYLIKTRGQQVTLSCSPISGHRSVSWYQQTPGQGLQFLFEYFSETQRNKGNFPGRFSGRQFSNSRSEMNVSTLELGDSALYLCASSSGTASNNEKLFFGSGTQLSVL.

This clonotype was detected many times. V and J are TRBV7-9 and TRBJ2-1; no clear D. CDR3 length: 11 residues. The germline V gene encodes CDR1 SEHNR and CDR2 FQNEAQ (reference sequence). Trimming took 0 bases from V and 7 from J, leaving 1 base between them. CDR3: CASSLANEQFF. The CDR3, as DNA: TGTGCCAGCAGCTTAGCTAATGAGCAGTTCTTC.

In this sample, this clonotype turned up many times. This rearrangement joins TRBV20-1 to TRBJ1-5, with 8 bases aligning to TRBD1. This CDR3 has 14 residues. Trimming removed 3 bases from V and 1 base from J; junction bases left unmatched: 2. Germline V gene data show CDR1 as DFQATT and CDR2 as SNEGSKA (reference sequence). This CDR3 is CSASRDRSNQPQHF. In nucleotides, the CDR3 is TGCAGTGCTAGTAGGGACAGGAGCAATCAGCCCCAGCATTTT.

This clonotype was detected ten times or more. The rearrangement uses TRBV25-1 and TRBJ2-2; TRBD1 matches at 7 bases. CDR1 is MGHDK, CDR2 SYGVNS, per germline. The CDR3 consists of 15 residues. Unmatched junction bases numbered 3, after V lost 2 bases and J lost 3 bases. The CDR3 here is CASSELDRDTGELFF. DNA of the CDR3: TGTGCCAGCAGTGAACTCGACAGGGACACCGGGGAGCTGTTTTTT.

This clonotype was detected ten times or more. This chain uses TRBV19 with TRBJ2-7, with 8 nucleotides matching TRBD2. Germline V CDR1 and CDR2: LNHDA, SQIVND (reference sequence). This CDR3 is 17 amino acids long. V lost 1 base to trimming and J lost 3 bases; unmatched junction nucleotides: 11. CDR3 nucleotide sequence: TGTGCCAGTAGTATAGCATCCGGGACTGGGACTAGCTACGAGCAGTACTTC. Translation gives CASSIASGTGTSYEQYF.

The chain has TRBV7-2 and TRBJ2-5, with TRBD1 matching 8 bases. V lost 2 bases and J lost 5; bases outside the gene matches: 7. Germline V CDR1 and CDR2: SGHTA, FQGNSA. The CDR3 length is 15 residues. The CDR3 DNA is TGTGCCAGCAGCTTATCAGGGGGCTTCAGGGAGACCCAGTACTTC. Its translation: CASSLSGGFRETQYF.

In its sample, this clonotype was seen many times. The chain employs TRBV9 and TRBJ1-2; D is unresolved. There are 15 residues in the CDR3. V was shortened by 4 bases and J by 1 base, with 14 bases between the two germline ends. Germline V gives CDR1 SGDLS, CDR2 YYNGEE. The chain's CDR3 is CASSPTYRINYGYTF. Written as DNA, the CDR3 is TGTGCCAGCAGCCCAACCTACAGAATTAACTATGGCTACACCTTC.

In its sample, this clonotype was seen many times. One end of the junction does not line up with germline, which may come from a read error. The V and J genes are TRBV28 and TRBJ1-2, with no clear D. Germline lookup yields CDR1 MDHEN and CDR2 SYDVKM. The CDR3 covers 12 residues. The CDR3 bases are TGTGCCAGCAGTTTCTCGGAGGGTCCCGTATTGTTC. Residues: CASSFSEGPVLF.

The chain links TRBV19 to TRBJ1-1; 7 positions agree with TRBD1. Germline V lookup: CDR1 LNHDA, CDR2 SQIVND (reference sequence). The V and J ends lost 4 bases and 1 base, in that order; junction bases with no gene match: 3. This CDR3 is 14 amino acids long. CDR3 region: CASSTQGKNTEAFF. CDR3 nucleotide sequence: TGTGCCAGTAGTACACAGGGGAAGAACACTGAAGCTTTCTTT.